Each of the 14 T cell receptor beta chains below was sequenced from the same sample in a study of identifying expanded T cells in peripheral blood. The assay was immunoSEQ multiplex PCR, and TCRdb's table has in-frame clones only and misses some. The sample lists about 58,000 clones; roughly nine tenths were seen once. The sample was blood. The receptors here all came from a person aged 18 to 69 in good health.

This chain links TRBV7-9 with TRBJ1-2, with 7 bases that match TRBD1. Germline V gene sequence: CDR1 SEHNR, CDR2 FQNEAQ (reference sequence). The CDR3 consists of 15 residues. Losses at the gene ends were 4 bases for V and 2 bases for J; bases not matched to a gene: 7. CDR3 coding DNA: TGTGCCAGCAGCTCAAGTAACAGGGGAAACTATGGCTACACCTTC. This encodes CASSSSNRGNYGYTF.

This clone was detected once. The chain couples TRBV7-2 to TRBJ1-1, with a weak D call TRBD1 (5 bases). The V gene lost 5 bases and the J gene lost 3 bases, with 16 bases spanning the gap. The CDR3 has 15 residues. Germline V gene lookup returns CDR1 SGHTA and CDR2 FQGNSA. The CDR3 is CASSPLLGGYTEAFF. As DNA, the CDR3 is TGTGCCAGCAGCCCACTCCTGGGGGGTTACACTGAAGCTTTCTTT.

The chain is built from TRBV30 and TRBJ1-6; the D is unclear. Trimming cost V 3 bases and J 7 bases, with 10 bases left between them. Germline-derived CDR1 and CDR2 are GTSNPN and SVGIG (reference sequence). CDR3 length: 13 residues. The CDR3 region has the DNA TGTGCCTGGAGCCCGAAAGGGAATTCACCCCTCCACTTT. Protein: CAWSPKGNSPLHF.

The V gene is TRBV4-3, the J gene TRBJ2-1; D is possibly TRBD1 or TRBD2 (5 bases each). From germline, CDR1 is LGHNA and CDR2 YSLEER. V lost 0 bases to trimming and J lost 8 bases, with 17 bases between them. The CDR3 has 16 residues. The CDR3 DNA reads TGCGCCAGCAGCCAAGATTACGGGGACCTGAGAGATGAGCAGTTCTTC. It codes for CASSQDYGDLRDEQFF.

The CDR3: CAWSLTGRGKLFF. The CDR3 DNA is TGTGCCTGGAGCCTTACAGGGAGGGGAAAACTGTTTTTT. The rearrangement uses TRBV30 and TRBJ1-4; weak D call: TRBD1 (6 bases). Germline V gene data show CDR1 as GTSNPN and CDR2 as SVGIG (reference sequence). The CDR3 contains 13 residues. V dropped 3 bases and J dropped 10 bases, with 15 bases sitting between them. The complete variable domain, with remaining parts taken from reference TRBV30 and TRBJ1-4, reads SQTIHQWPATLVQPVGSPLSLECTVEGTSNPNLYWYRQAAGRGLQLLFYSVGIGQISSEVPQNLSASRPQDRQFILSSKKLLLSDSGFYLCAWSLTGRGKLFFGSGTQLSVL.

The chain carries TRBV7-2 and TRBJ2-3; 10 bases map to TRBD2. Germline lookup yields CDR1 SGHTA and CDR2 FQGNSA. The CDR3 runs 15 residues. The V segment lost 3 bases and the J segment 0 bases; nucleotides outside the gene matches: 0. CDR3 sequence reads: CASSLTSGSTDTQYF. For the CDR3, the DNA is TGTGCCAGCAGCTTGACTAGCGGGAGCACAGATACGCAGTATTTT.

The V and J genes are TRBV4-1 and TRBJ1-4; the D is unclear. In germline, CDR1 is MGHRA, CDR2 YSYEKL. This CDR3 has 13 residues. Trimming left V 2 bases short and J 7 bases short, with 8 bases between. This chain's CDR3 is CASSQQITEKLFF. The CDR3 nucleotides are TGCGCCAGCAGCCAACAAATCACTGAAAAACTGTTTTTT.

CDR3 sequence reads: CASSFRVGAGNEQFF. The CDR3 DNA reads as TGCGCCAGCAGCTTCCGGGTTGGGGCAGGCAATGAGCAGTTCTTC. The chain joins TRBV4-1 to TRBJ2-1; tentatively, D is TRBD1 (5 bases). Germline CDR1 and CDR2: MGHRA and YSYEKL. The ends were cut back, 5 bases at V and 6 bases at J, with 17 bases in the middle. The length of the CDR3 is 15 residues.

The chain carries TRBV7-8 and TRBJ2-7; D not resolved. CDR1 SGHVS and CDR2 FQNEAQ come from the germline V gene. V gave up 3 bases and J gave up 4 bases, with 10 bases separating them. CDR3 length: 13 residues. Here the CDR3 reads CASSLAAPYEQYF. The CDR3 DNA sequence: TGTGCCAGCAGCTTGGCAGCTCCTTACGAGCAGTACTTC. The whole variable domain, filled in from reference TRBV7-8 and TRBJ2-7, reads GAGVSQSPRYKVAKRGQDVALRCDPISGHVSLFWYQQALGQGPEFLTYFQNEAQLDKSGLPSDRFFAERPEGSVSTLKIQRTQQEDSAVYLCASSLAAPYEQYFGPGTRLTVT.

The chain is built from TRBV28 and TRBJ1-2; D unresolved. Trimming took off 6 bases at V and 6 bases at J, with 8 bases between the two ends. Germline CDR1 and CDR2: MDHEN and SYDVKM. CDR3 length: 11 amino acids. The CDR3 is CASRFSNGYTF. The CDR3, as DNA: TGTGCCAGCAGGTTCAGTAATGGCTACACCTTC.

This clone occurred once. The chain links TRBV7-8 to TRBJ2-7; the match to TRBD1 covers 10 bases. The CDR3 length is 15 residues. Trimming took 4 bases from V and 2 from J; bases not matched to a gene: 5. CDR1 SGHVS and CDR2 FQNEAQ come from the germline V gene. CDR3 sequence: CASSSGTGVPYEQYF. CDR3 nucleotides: TGTGCCAGCAGCTCAGGGACAGGGGTTCCCTACGAGCAGTACTTC.

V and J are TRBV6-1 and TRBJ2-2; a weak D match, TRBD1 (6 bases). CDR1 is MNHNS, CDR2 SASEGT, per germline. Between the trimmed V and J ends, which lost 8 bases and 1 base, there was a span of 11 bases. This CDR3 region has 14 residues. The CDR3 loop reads CASGTGLNTGELFF. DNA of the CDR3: TGTGCCAGCGGAACAGGGTTGAACACCGGGGAGCTGTTTTTT.

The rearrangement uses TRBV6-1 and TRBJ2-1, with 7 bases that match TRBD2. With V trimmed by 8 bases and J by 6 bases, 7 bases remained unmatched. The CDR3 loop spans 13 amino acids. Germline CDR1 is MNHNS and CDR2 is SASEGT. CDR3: CASGLGISNEQFF. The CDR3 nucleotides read TGTGCCAGCGGACTAGGAATTAGCAATGAGCAGTTCTTC.

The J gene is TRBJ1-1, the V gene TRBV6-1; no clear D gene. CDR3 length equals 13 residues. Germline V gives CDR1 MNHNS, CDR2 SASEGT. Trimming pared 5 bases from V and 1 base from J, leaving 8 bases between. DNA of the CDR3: TGTGCCAGCAGTCCAACGGCGAACACTGAAGCTTTCTTT. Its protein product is CASSPTANTEAFF.